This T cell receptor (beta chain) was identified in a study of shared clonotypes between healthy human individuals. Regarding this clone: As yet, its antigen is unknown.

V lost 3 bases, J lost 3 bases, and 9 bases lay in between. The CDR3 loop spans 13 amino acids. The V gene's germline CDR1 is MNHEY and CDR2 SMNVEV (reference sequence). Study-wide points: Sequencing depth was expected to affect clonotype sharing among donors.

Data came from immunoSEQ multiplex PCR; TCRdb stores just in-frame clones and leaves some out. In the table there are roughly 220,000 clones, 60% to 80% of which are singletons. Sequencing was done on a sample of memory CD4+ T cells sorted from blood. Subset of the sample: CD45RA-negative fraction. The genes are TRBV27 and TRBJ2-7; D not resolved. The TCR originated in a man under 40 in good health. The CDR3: CASSFAPLYEQYF. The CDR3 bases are TGTGCCAGCAGTTTCGCGCCCCTCTACGAGCAGTACTTC.